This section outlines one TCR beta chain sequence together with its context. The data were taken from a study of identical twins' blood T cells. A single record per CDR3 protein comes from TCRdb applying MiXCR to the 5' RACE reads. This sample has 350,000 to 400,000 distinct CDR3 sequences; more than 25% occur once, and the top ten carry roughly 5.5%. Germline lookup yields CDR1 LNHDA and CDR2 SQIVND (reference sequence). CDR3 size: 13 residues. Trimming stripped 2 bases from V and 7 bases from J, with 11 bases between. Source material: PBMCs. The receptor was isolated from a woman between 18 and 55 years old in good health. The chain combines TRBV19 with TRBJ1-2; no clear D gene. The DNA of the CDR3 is TGTGCCAGTAGTATATACGGCAGGACTGGCTACACCTTC. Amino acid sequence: CASSIYGRTGYTF.